The next 7 T cell receptor beta chains were all read from a single sample in a study of human T cells and chemical hapten exposure. Time point here: patch test 3, about 24 weeks after DPC sensitization. This sample's treatment: therapeutic diphenylcyclopropenone sensitization with weekly scalp DPC. TCRdb re-derived calls from the RACE reads in MiXCR, one entry per CDR3 protein. The repertoire consists of roughly 100,000 distinct CDR3 sequences, with less than 45% occurring once and the leading ten covering roughly 3%. The material sequenced was whole blood, taken in connection with sensitization to the hapten diphenylcyclopropenone (DPC). These receptors were collected from a middle-aged man with alopecia areata. Some clones in this sample may be carry-over from other donors' samples.

This clonotype was observed a few times. The V gene is TRBV30, the J gene TRBJ1-5; D call uncertain. The CDR3 runs to 12 residues. CDR1 is GTSNPN and CDR2 is SVGIG in the germline V gene (reference sequence). Trimming left V 5 bases short and J 5 bases short, with 10 bases between. CDR3 protein: CAWDAGDQPQHF. CDR3 DNA: TGTGCCTGGGACGCCGGGGATCAGCCCCAGCATTTT.

This CDR3 reads CASSVAPYYEQYF. CDR3 DNA sequence: TGTGCCAGCAGCGTAGCTCCTTACTACGAGCAGTACTTC. This chain uses TRBV9 with TRBJ2-7; D remains unclear. Between the trimmed V and J ends, which lost 0 bases and 3 bases, there was a span of 7 bases. Germline CDR1 is SGDLS and CDR2 is YYNGEE. The CDR3 contains 13 residues.

This chain joins TRBV9 and TRBJ2-3, with D possibly matching TRBD1 (7 bases). V dropped 3 bases and J dropped 2 bases, with 16 bases sitting between them. The CDR3 consists of 16 residues. CDR1 is SGDLS and CDR2 is YYNGEE in the germline V gene. CDR3 residues: CASSEGQGGYTDTQYF. The CDR3 DNA follows: TGTGCCAGCAGCGAGGGCCAGGGGGGCTACACAGATACGCAGTATTTT.

This clonotype was seen a handful of times. This chain joins TRBV7-8 and TRBJ1-1; D is possibly TRBD1 (5 bases). Trimming removed 4 bases from V and 8 bases from J, with 8 bases in between. The CDR3 is 11 residues long. Germline CDR1 and CDR2: SGHVS and FQNEAQ. CDR3 DNA: TGTGCCAGCAGCTGGGACGGAGAAGCTTTCTTT. It translates to CASSWDGEAFF.

This chain joins TRBV7-8 and TRBJ1-2, with D perhaps matching TRBD1 (5 bases). The V and J ends lost 2 bases and 0 bases respectively, with 13 bases between them. In germline, CDR1 is SGHVS, CDR2 FQNEAQ. This CDR3 region has 16 residues. This chain's CDR3 is CASSLYGGTTNYGYTF. As DNA, the CDR3 is TGTGCCAGCAGCTTATATGGGGGAACTACTAACTATGGCTACACCTTC. Together with reference TRBV7-8 and TRBJ1-2, the CDR3 gives the full variable domain: GAGVSQSPRYKVAKRGQDVALRCDPISGHVSLFWYQQALGQGPEFLTYFQNEAQLDKSGLPSDRFFAERPEGSVSTLKIQRTQQEDSAVYLCASSLYGGTTNYGYTFGSGTRLTVV.

This clonotype was counted only a few times. The J gene is TRBJ2-6, the V gene TRBV25-1; weak D call: TRBD2 (6 bases). The CDR3 runs 16 residues. Germline-derived CDR1 and CDR2 are MGHDK and SYGVNS. V lost 1 base and J lost 3, with 10 bases in between. The DNA for the CDR3 is TGTGCCAGCAGTGAATCGGCGGGAATTGGGGCCAACGTCCTGACTTTC. Protein product: CASSESAGIGANVLTF.

The chain recombines TRBV27 with TRBJ2-1, with 11 bases identical to TRBD2. Germline CDR1 MNHEY, CDR2 SMNVEV (reference sequence). The CDR3 is 18 amino acids. After removal of 3 bases from V and 2 bases from J, the junction contained 9 bases not matched to a gene. Here the CDR3 reads CASSFLAGGSGAYNEQFF. CDR3 nucleotides: TGTGCCAGCAGTTTTCTAGCGGGAGGTAGCGGGGCCTACAATGAGCAGTTCTTC.